The T cell receptor (beta chain) under discussion was sequenced for a study of Graves' ophthalmopathy and Graves' hyperthyroidism. As for the study in general: Peripheral blood was obtained at first diagnosis, ahead of any treatment. General study results and limits: Ophthalmopathy progression was predicted by the model at more than 55% sensitivity and 72.22% specificity.

The sample holds many counts of this clonotype. Its target is not known. RNA transcripts served as template for amplifying TCR beta CDR3 sequences. Second-round multiplex PCR followed a first-round RT-PCR using HTBI primers. TCRdb re-derived calls from the multiplex PCR reads in MiXCR, one entry per CDR3 protein. The top ten clones hold 1.6% of a sample with nearly 400,000 distinct CDR3 sequences, about 17% of them seen once. Germline CDR1 reads SGHTA; CDR2 reads FQGNSA. V lost 5 bases, J lost 4 bases, and 9 bases stayed unmatched. There are 15 residues in the CDR3. No donor had other autoimmune disease, uncontrolled infection, pregnancy or lactation. The diagnostic workup employed clinical symptoms, serum thyroxine, TRAb, thyroid ultrasound and orbital computed tomography.

The V gene is TRBV7-2, the J gene TRBJ2-5; 8 bases align to TRBD1. This receptor was taken from a woman aged 18-29 years with Graves' ophthalmopathy. Input material: peripheral blood. CDR3 amino acids: CASSPRTGTLETQYF. The DNA of the CDR3 is TGTGCCAGCAGCCCCAGGACAGGGACCCTAGAGACCCAGTACTTC.